The rows below give T cell receptor beta chains drawn from one sample of a study of Graves' ophthalmopathy and Graves' hyperthyroidism. TCRdb recomputed calls from the multiplex PCR reads with MiXCR, one row per CDR3 protein. The data contain about 740,000 distinct CDR3 sequences, roughly two fifths of them singletons. Sequenced input: peripheral blood. Receptor source: an adult man with Graves' ophthalmopathy. The CDR3 runs from the conserved cysteine through the conserved F or W. The D gene is left open where the match is weak. Not every row has a clone size; where given, it reads once, few, many or a size class.

abundance: NA; v_gene: TRBV19; j_gene: TRBJ1-5; d_gene: NA; CDR3aa: CASSAQVFGPQHF; CDR3nt: TGTGCCAGTAGTGCGCAGGTTTTTGGGCCCCAGCATTTT
abundance: NA; v_gene: TRBV7-2; j_gene: TRBJ2-5; d_gene: NA; CDR3aa: CASSIGQETQYF; CDR3nt: TGTGCCAGCAGCATAGGACAGGAGACCCAGTACTTC
abundance: many; v_gene: TRBV2; j_gene: TRBJ2-7; d_gene: TRBD1; CDR3aa: CASSVPGQGREQYF; CDR3nt: TGTGCCAGCAGTGTACCGGGACAGGGGCGCGAGCAGTACTTC
abundance: few; v_gene: TRBV7-8; j_gene: TRBJ1-1; d_gene: NA; CDR3aa: CASSFTTGSTEAFF; CDR3nt: TGTGCCAGCAGCTTTACTACAGGGAGCACTGAAGCTTTCTTT
abundance: few; v_gene: TRBV7-9; j_gene: TRBJ2-7; d_gene: TRBD1; CDR3aa: CASSSPTGDFEQYF; CDR3nt: TGTGCCAGCAGCTCCCCCACAGGGGATTTTGAGCAGTACTTC
abundance: NA; v_gene: TRBV27; j_gene: TRBJ2-7; d_gene: NA; CDR3aa: CASSFSGTLTYEQYF; CDR3nt: TGTGCCAGCAGTTTCTCCGGGACGCTAACCTACGAGCAGTACTTC
abundance: NA; v_gene: TRBV7-2; j_gene: TRBJ2-7; d_gene: NA; CDR3aa: CASGQDWNYEQYF; CDR3nt: TGTGCCAGCGGCCAGGACTGGAACTACGAGCAGTACTTC
abundance: NA; v_gene: TRBV10-3; j_gene: TRBJ2-7; d_gene: NA; CDR3aa: CATLGVGYEQYF; CDR3nt: TGTGCCACCTTAGGGGTGGGCTACGAGCAGTACTTC
abundance: many; v_gene: TRBV6-5; j_gene: TRBJ1-5; d_gene: NA; CDR3aa: CASSFRQSNQPQHF; CDR3nt: TGTGCCAGCAGTTTTCGGCAGAGCAATCAGCCCCAGCATTTT
abundance: once; v_gene: TRBV2; j_gene: TRBJ2-3; d_gene: NA; CDR3aa: CASSYSRAGGTDTQYF; CDR3nt: TGTGCCAGCAGTTACTCTAGGGCAGGAGGCACAGATACGCAGTATTTT
abundance: NA; v_gene: TRBV24-1; j_gene: TRBJ2-1; d_gene: NA; CDR3aa: CATSERMSRGEQFF; CDR3nt: TGTGCCACCAGTGAAAGGATGTCCAGGGGTGAGCAGTTCTTC
abundance: NA; v_gene: TRBV2; j_gene: TRBJ1-5; d_gene: TRBD1; CDR3aa: CASRADRGRQPQHF; CDR3nt: TGTGCCAGCAGGGCAGACAGGGGCCGGCAGCCCCAGCATTTT
abundance: NA; v_gene: TRBV20-1; j_gene: TRBJ2-7; d_gene: TRBD1; CDR3aa: CSAPDGTGSDEQYF; CDR3nt: TGCAGTGCTCCGGATGGGACAGGGTCAGACGAGCAGTACTTC
abundance: many; v_gene: TRBV7-9; j_gene: TRBJ2-5; d_gene: NA; CDR3aa: CASSLAQKETQYF; CDR3nt: TGTGCCAGCAGCTTAGCACAGAAAGAGACCCAGTACTTC
abundance: many; v_gene: TRBV24-1; j_gene: TRBJ2-7; d_gene: NA; CDR3aa: CATSERTADTYEQYF; CDR3nt: TGTGCCACCAGTGAGCGGACAGCTGACACCTACGAGCAGTACTTC
abundance: NA; v_gene: TRBV10-3; j_gene: TRBJ1-5; d_gene: NA; CDR3aa: CAISETAGVGNQPQHF; CDR3nt: TGTGCCATCAGTGAGACTGCGGGGGTTGGCAATCAGCCCCAGCATTTT
abundance: NA; v_gene: TRBV7-9; j_gene: TRBJ2-6; d_gene: NA; CDR3aa: CASSLQGSSSGANVLTF; CDR3nt: TGTGCCAGCAGCTTACAGGGTTCTAGCTCTGGGGCCAACGTCCTGACTTTC
abundance: many; v_gene: TRBV20-1; j_gene: TRBJ1-5; d_gene: NA; CDR3aa: CSARVGEGRQPQHF; CDR3nt: TGCAGTGCTAGAGTTGGTGAGGGACGCCAGCCCCAGCATTTT
abundance: NA; v_gene: TRBV20-1; j_gene: TRBJ2-5; d_gene: NA; CDR3aa: CSARDAVFRGGETQYF; CDR3nt: TGCAGTGCTAGAGATGCCGTATTTAGGGGCGGGGAGACCCAGTACTTC
abundance: NA; v_gene: TRBV15; j_gene: TRBJ2-7; d_gene: TRBD1; CDR3aa: CATSRAPRGQLGYEQYF; CDR3nt: TGTGCCACCAGCAGAGCCCCAAGGGGACAGTTAGGCTACGAGCAGTACTTC
abundance: NA; v_gene: TRBV25-1; j_gene: TRBJ2-2; d_gene: NA; CDR3aa: CASSLRGNTAGELFF; CDR3nt: TGTGCCAGCAGTCTAAGGGGGAATACCGCCGGGGAGCTGTTTTTT
abundance: NA; v_gene: TRBV7-2; j_gene: TRBJ2-5; d_gene: NA; CDR3aa: CASSSYGKGTQYF; CDR3nt: TGTGCCAGCAGCTCCTACGGGAAGGGGACCCAGTACTTC
abundance: many; v_gene: TRBV29-1; j_gene: TRBJ1-5; d_gene: NA; CDR3aa: CSVGQFSNQPQHF; CDR3nt: TGCAGCGTTGGACAGTTTAGCAATCAGCCCCAGCATTTT
abundance: NA; v_gene: TRBV7-9; j_gene: TRBJ2-7; d_gene: NA; CDR3aa: CASSQEYSQTDEQYF; CDR3nt: TGTGCCAGCAGCCAAGAATACAGTCAAACGGACGAGCAGTACTTC
abundance: NA; v_gene: TRBV10-2; j_gene: TRBJ1-5; d_gene: NA; CDR3aa: CASSESRQGNQPQHF; CDR3nt: TGCGCCAGCAGTGAGTCGAGGCAGGGCAATCAGCCCCAGCATTTT
abundance: few; v_gene: TRBV2; j_gene: TRBJ1-1; d_gene: NA; CDR3aa: CASAGGGVNTEAFF; CDR3nt: TGTGCCAGCGCTGGGGGCGGAGTGAACACTGAAGCTTTCTTT
abundance: few; v_gene: TRBV10-3; j_gene: TRBJ2-1; d_gene: TRBD1; CDR3aa: CASSYSGQGASNEQFF; CDR3nt: TGTGCCAGCAGTTACTCCGGACAGGGGGCGAGCAATGAGCAGTTCTTC
abundance: few; v_gene: TRBV7-3; j_gene: TRBJ2-7; d_gene: TRBD2; CDR3aa: CASSQRTSGAYEQYF; CDR3nt: TGTGCCAGCAGCCAGAGGACTAGTGGGGCCTACGAGCAGTACTTC
abundance: few; v_gene: TRBV29-1; j_gene: TRBJ1-4; d_gene: NA; CDR3aa: CSVGSQGVSNEKLFF; CDR3nt: TGCAGCGTAGGGTCTCAAGGGGTTTCTAATGAAAAACTGTTTTTT
abundance: NA; v_gene: TRBV15; j_gene: TRBJ1-2; d_gene: NA; CDR3aa: CATSSLDRAYGYTF; CDR3nt: TGTGCCACCAGCAGCTTAGATCGGGCCTATGGCTACACCTTC
abundance: many; v_gene: TRBV25-1; j_gene: TRBJ1-4; d_gene: NA; CDR3aa: CASSETRDADEKLFF; CDR3nt: TGTGCCAGCAGTGAAACTAGGGACGCGGATGAAAAACTGTTTTTT
abundance: many; v_gene: TRBV2; j_gene: TRBJ1-1; d_gene: NA; CDR3aa: CARGGVAFF; CDR3nt: TGTGCCAGAGGGGGGGTAGCTTTCTTT
abundance: NA; v_gene: TRBV19; j_gene: TRBJ1-1; d_gene: TRBD1; CDR3aa: CASSMTGVGTEAFF; CDR3nt: TGTGCCAGTAGCATGACAGGGGTGGGCACTGAAGCTTTCTTT
abundance: few; v_gene: TRBV6-5; j_gene: TRBJ2-7; d_gene: NA; CDR3aa: CASIYTPLGSYEQYF; CDR3nt: TGTGCCAGCATCTACACTCCGCTGGGCTCCTACGAGCAGTACTTC
abundance: NA; v_gene: TRBV10-3; j_gene: TRBJ1-3; d_gene: TRBD1; CDR3aa: CASSSDRGRRNTIYF; CDR3nt: TGTGCCAGCAGTTCCGACAGGGGGCGGAGAAACACCATATATTTT
abundance: few; v_gene: TRBV6-5; j_gene: TRBJ2-5; d_gene: NA; CDR3aa: CASSYEGVSIQETQYF; CDR3nt: TGTGCCAGCAGTTACGAGGGGGTTTCGATTCAAGAGACCCAGTACTTC
abundance: NA; v_gene: TRBV24-1; j_gene: TRBJ1-5; d_gene: NA; CDR3aa: CATTEGGQSNQPQHF; CDR3nt: TGTGCCACCACTGAGGGAGGACAGAGCAATCAGCCCCAGCATTTT
abundance: many; v_gene: TRBV12-3/TRBV12-4; j_gene: TRBJ1-3; d_gene: TRBD1; CDR3aa: CASRQGSRNTIYF; CDR3nt: TGTGCCAGCAGACAGGGGTCACGAAACACCATATATTTT
abundance: NA; v_gene: TRBV29-1; j_gene: TRBJ1-2; d_gene: TRBD1; CDR3aa: CSVPGQGVEDYGYTF; CDR3nt: TGCAGCGTGCCGGGACAGGGCGTTGAAGACTATGGCTACACCTTC
abundance: NA; v_gene: TRBV7-9; j_gene: TRBJ1-6; d_gene: NA; CDR3aa: CASSLIAGGSPLHF; CDR3nt: TGTGCCAGCAGCTTAATAGCCGGGGGTTCACCCCTCCACTTT
abundance: NA; v_gene: TRBV25-1; j_gene: TRBJ1-2; d_gene: TRBD1; CDR3aa: CARGQIYGYTF; CDR3nt: TGTGCTAGGGGACAGATCTATGGCTACACCTTC
abundance: NA; v_gene: TRBV25-1; j_gene: TRBJ1-6; d_gene: NA; CDR3aa: CASSGALADNSPLHF; CDR3nt: TGTGCCAGCAGTGGTGCCCTGGCAGATAATTCACCCCTCCACTTT
abundance: NA; v_gene: TRBV20-1; j_gene: TRBJ1-2; d_gene: NA; CDR3aa: CSARSLGRGGEGYTF; CDR3nt: TGCAGTGCTAGATCCCTAGGCAGAGGCGGGGAGGGCTACACCTTC
abundance: few; v_gene: TRBV4-1; j_gene: TRBJ2-7; d_gene: NA; CDR3aa: CASSQGPRVGEQYF; CDR3nt: TGCGCCAGCAGCCAGGGCCCAAGGGTGGGCGAGCAGTACTTC
abundance: NA; v_gene: TRBV10-3; j_gene: TRBJ1-2; d_gene: NA; CDR3aa: CAISESAANYGYTF; CDR3nt: TGTGCCATCAGTGAGTCCGCAGCTAACTATGGCTACACCTTC
abundance: many; v_gene: TRBV7-2; j_gene: TRBJ2-2; d_gene: TRBD2; CDR3aa: CASSSTSALHLFF; CDR3nt: TGTGCCAGCAGCTCGACTAGCGCACTTCACCTGTTTTTT
abundance: many; v_gene: TRBV9; j_gene: TRBJ1-5; d_gene: NA; CDR3aa: CASSETGNPNQPQHF; CDR3nt: TGTGCCAGCAGCGAAACAGGGAATCCCAATCAGCCCCAGCATTTT
abundance: once; v_gene: TRBV25-1; j_gene: TRBJ2-5; d_gene: NA; CDR3aa: CASSDSAGSRETQYF; CDR3nt: TGTGCCAGCAGTGATAGTGCCGGGAGTAGGGAGACCCAGTACTTC
abundance: NA; v_gene: TRBV29-1; j_gene: TRBJ1-4; d_gene: NA; CDR3aa: CSVARVGTGNEKLFF; CDR3nt: TGCAGCGTGGCCCGTGTCGGGACGGGAAATGAAAAACTGTTTTTT
abundance: few; v_gene: TRBV25-1; j_gene: TRBJ2-2; d_gene: NA; CDR3aa: CASGSEGVSASGELFF; CDR3nt: TGTGCCAGCGGGTCTGAGGGAGTTAGCGCTTCCGGGGAGCTGTTTTTT
abundance: NA; v_gene: TRBV7-9; j_gene: TRBJ2-7; d_gene: TRBD2; CDR3aa: CASSPAPSGGPSYEQYF; CDR3nt: TGTGCCAGCAGCCCGGCCCCTAGCGGGGGCCCCTCCTACGAGCAGTACTTC
abundance: many; v_gene: TRBV10-3; j_gene: TRBJ2-7; d_gene: TRBD2; CDR3aa: CAISESRVGLAGGRSYEQYF; CDR3nt: TGTGCCATCAGTGAGTCCAGGGTAGGACTAGCGGGAGGGCGGTCCTACGAGCAGTACTTC
abundance: NA; v_gene: TRBV2; j_gene: TRBJ1-5; d_gene: TRBD1; CDR3aa: CASSDRAGGEYSNQPQHF; CDR3nt: TGTGCCAGCAGTGACCGGGCAGGGGGTGAATATAGCAATCAGCCCCAGCATTTT
abundance: few; v_gene: TRBV20-1; j_gene: TRBJ2-7; d_gene: NA; CDR3aa: CSAKLAKSYEQYF; CDR3nt: TGCAGTGCTAAGCTAGCCAAATCCTACGAGCAGTACTTC
abundance: many; v_gene: TRBV10-3; j_gene: TRBJ2-6; d_gene: NA; CDR3aa: CASRLDRAGANVLTF; CDR3nt: TGTGCCAGCAGGCTCGACCGGGCTGGGGCCAACGTCCTGACTTTC